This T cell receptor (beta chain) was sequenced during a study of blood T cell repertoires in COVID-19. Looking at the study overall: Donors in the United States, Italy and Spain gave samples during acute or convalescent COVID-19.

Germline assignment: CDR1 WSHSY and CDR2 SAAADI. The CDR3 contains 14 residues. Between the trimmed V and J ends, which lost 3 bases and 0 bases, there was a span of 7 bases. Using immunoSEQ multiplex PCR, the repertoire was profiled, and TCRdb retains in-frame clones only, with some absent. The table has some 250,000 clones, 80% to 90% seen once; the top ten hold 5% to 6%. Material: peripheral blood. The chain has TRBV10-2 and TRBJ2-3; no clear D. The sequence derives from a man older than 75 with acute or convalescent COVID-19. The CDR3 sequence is CASSDTTSTDTQYF. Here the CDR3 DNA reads TGCGCCAGCAGTGACACTACTAGCACAGATACGCAGTATTTT.